This is a list of T cell receptor beta chains from one sample in a study of CD8 T cells in Susac syndrome. Using its own MiXCR run on the immunoSEQ multiplex PCR reads, TCRdb lists one record per CDR3 protein. The data show around 110,000 distinct CDR3 sequences, approximately 94% seen once. The sample taken for sequencing was CD8+ T cells from PBMCs. These receptors were obtained from a human donor with Susac syndrome. The CDR3 runs from the conserved cysteine through the conserved F or W. Clone sizes are given selectively: once, few, many, or a class where the clone is expanded.

clone size: .; V gene: TRBV4-3; CDR3 protein: CASSQEQYTEAFF
clone size: .; V gene: TRBV7-6; CDR3 protein: CASSLATGGSSYEQYF
clone size: .; V gene: TRBV9; CDR3 protein: CASSAPRSGGFYNEQFF
clone size: .; V gene: TRBV29-1; CDR3 protein: CSVDTGPGTYGYTF
clone size: once; V gene: TRBV7-9; CDR3 protein: CASSLGGLQPQHF
clone size: .; V gene: TRBV9; CDR3 protein: CASSVEGGIGYGYTF
clone size: .; V gene: TRBV25-1; CDR3 protein: CASSEYESANYGYTF
clone size: .; V gene: TRBV29-1; CDR3 protein: CSVFGQGNEQFF
clone size: .; V gene: TRBV9; CDR3 protein: CASSVDKGNEQFF
clone size: .; V gene: TRBV9; CDR3 protein: CASSVGIYNEQFF
clone size: .; V gene: TRBV11-2; CDR3 protein: CASSHDTTGETQYF
clone size: .; V gene: TRBV20-1; CDR3 protein: CSARGPGLPVPTDTQYF
clone size: .; V gene: TRBV20-1; CDR3 protein: CSARRNNEQFF
clone size: few; V gene: TRBV7-9; CDR3 protein: CASSSTGSYEQYF
clone size: .; V gene: TRBV7-2; CDR3 protein: CASSSAGGSLHF